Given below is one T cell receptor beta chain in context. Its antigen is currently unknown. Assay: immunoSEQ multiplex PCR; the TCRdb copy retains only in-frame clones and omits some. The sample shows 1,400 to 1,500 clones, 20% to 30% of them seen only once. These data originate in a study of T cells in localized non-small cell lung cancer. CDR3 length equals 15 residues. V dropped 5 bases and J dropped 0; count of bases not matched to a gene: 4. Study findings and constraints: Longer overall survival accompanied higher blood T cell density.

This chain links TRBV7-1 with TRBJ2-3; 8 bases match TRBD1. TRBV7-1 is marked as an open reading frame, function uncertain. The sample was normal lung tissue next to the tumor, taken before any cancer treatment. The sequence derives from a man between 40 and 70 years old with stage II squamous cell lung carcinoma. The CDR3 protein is CASSPTGASTDTQYF. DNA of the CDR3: TGTGCCAGCAGCCCGACAGGGGCCAGCACAGATACGCAGTATTTT.